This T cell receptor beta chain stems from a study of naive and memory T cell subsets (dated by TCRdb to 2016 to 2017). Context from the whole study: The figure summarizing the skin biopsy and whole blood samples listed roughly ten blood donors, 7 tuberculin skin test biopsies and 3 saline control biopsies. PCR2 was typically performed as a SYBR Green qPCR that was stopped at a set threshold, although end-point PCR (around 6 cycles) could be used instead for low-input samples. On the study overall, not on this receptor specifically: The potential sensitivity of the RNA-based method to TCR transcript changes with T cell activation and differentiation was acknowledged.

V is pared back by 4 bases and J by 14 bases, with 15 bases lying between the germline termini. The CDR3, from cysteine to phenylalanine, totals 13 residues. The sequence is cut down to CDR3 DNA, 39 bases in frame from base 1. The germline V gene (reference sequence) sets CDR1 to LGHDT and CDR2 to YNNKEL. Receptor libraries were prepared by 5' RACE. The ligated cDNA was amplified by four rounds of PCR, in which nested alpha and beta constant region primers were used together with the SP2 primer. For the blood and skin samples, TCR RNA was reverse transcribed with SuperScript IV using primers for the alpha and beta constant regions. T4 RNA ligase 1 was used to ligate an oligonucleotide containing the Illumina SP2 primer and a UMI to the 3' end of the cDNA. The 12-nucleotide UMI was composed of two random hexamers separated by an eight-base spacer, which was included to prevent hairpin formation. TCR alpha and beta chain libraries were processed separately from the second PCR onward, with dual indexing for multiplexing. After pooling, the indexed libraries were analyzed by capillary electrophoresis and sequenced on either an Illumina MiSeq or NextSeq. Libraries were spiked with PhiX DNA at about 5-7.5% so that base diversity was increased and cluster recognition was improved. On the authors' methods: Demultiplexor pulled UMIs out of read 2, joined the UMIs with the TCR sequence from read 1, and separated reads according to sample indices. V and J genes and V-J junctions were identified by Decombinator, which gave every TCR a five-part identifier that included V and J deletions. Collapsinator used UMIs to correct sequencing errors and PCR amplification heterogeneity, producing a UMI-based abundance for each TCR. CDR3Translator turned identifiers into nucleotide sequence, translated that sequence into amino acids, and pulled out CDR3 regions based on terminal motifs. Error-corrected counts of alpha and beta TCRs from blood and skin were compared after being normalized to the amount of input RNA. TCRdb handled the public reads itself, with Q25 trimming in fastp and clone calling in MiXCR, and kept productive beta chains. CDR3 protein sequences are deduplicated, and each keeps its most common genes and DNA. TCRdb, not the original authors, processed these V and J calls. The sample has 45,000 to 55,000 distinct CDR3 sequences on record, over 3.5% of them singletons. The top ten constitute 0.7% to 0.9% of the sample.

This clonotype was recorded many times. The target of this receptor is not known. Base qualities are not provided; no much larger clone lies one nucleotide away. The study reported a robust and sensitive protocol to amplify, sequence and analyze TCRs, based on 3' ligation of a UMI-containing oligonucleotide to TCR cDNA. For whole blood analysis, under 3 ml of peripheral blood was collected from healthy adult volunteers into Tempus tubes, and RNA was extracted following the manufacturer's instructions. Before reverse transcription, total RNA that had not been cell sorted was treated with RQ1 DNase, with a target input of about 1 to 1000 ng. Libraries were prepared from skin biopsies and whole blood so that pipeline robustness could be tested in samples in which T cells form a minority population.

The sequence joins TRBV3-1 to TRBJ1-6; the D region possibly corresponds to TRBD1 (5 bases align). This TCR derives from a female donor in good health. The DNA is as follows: TGTGCCAGCAGCCCTTCGGGGCGGCTGTCCCTCCACTTT. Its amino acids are CASSPSGRLSLHF. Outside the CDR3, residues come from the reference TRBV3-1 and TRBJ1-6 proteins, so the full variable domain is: DTAVSQTPKYLVTQMGNDKSIKCEQNLGHDTMYWYKQDSKKFLKIMFSYNNKELIINETVPNRFSPKSPDKAHLNLHINSLELGDSAVYFCASSPSGRLSLHFGNGTRLTVT.